Following are 17 T cell receptor beta chains from one sample sequenced in a study of shared clonotypes between healthy human individuals. Naive CD8 cells lacked CD45RO and underwent positive selection for CCR7, leaving out terminally differentiated effector memory CD45RA+ cells. Sequencing used immunoSEQ multiplex PCR; TCRdb keeps in-frame clones, though not all of them. The sample lists about 2.2 million clones, approximately 92% seen once, with 1.5% to 2% in the top ten. Sequenced: naive CD8+ T cells from PBMCs. Receptors originate from a man between 18 and 29 years old in good health. Some clones in this sample may be carry-over from other donors' samples.

Regarding this clone: Other DNA sequences within the sample encode an identical CDR3. The CDR3 region is CASSYFTGNTEAFF. In nucleotides, the CDR3 is TGTGCCAGCAGTTATTTCACAGGGAACACTGAAGCTTTCTTT. J is TRBJ1-1 and V is TRBV6-5, with a weak D call TRBD1 (5 bases). The CDR3 has 14 amino acids. V was pared by 3 bases and J by 1 base, with 9 bases between. Looked up from germline, CDR1 is MNHEY and CDR2 is SVGAGI.

The J gene is TRBJ1-2, the V gene TRBV27; maybe TRBD1 (5 bases). The CDR3 consists of 14 residues. Germline loops: CDR1 MNHEY, CDR2 SMNVEV (reference sequence). Trimming took 3 bases from V and 8 from J, leaving 16 bases between them. CDR3 in DNA: TGTGCCAGCAGTTTCCAGGGACCCTCTGGGGGCTACACCTTC. This encodes CASSFQGPSGGYTF.

The chain has TRBV19 and TRBJ2-1; 7 bases match TRBD2. CDR3 size: 14 residues. CDR1 is LNHDA, CDR2 SQIVND, per germline (reference sequence). With 7 bases clipped from V and 3 bases from J, the junction kept 6 bases outside the gene matches. CDR3 protein: CASTRESYYNEQFF. In DNA form, the CDR3 reads TGTGCCAGTACGCGGGAGTCCTACTACAATGAGCAGTTCTTC.

The chain combines TRBV2 with TRBJ2-1; D not certain. The CDR3 covers 17 residues. From germline, CDR1 is SNHLY and CDR2 FYNNEI. V shed 7 bases and J shed 2 bases, with 21 bases lying between them. The CDR3 nucleotides are TGTGCCAGCATGTGGCGAGAGACTCCTACCCCCTACAATGAGCAGTTCTTC. Its translation is CASMWRETPTPYNEQFF.

The V gene is TRBV28, the J gene TRBJ2-3; 10 positions agree with TRBD2. The CDR3 length is 16 residues. The ends lost 3 bases at V and 4 bases at J; junction bases unmatched: 7. Germline values: CDR1 MDHEN, CDR2 SYDVKM. CDR3 DNA: TGTGCCAGCAGTTTGATACTAGCGGGAATGTCAGATACGCAGTATTTT. Translating gives CASSLILAGMSDTQYF.

The CDR3 nucleotides read TGTGCCAGCAGCCAAGGGAGAGCCCTGCTTAATGGCTACACCTTC. Protein sequence: CASSQGRALLNGYTF. V usage is TRBV14 and J usage is TRBJ1-2; D uncertain. This CDR3 is built from 15 residues. Germline V lookup: CDR1 SGHDN, CDR2 FVKESK. V dropped 1 base and J dropped 6 bases, with 15 bases sitting between them.

Regarding this clone: Additional DNA sequences in this sample encode the identical CDR3. The J gene is TRBJ1-5, the V gene TRBV28; the D is unclear. Germline V gives CDR1 MDHEN, CDR2 SYDVKM. V shed 5 bases and J shed 2 bases, with 13 bases lying between them. The CDR3 is made up of 15 amino acids. In nucleotides, the CDR3 is TGTGCCAGCAGTCTGTACCCTGGCGGCAATCAGCCCCAGCATTTT. Translating gives CASSLYPGGNQPQHF. Based on the CDR3 plus reference TRBV28 and TRBJ1-5, the full variable domain is DVKVTQSSRYLVKRTGEKVFLECVQDMDHENMFWYRQDPGLGLRLIYFSYDVKMKEKGDIPEGYSVSREKKERFSLILESASTNQTSMYLCASSLYPGGNQPQHFGDGTRLSIL.

The chain employs TRBV27 and TRBJ2-1; D unresolved. Trimming left V 1 base short and J 3 bases short, with 4 bases between. The V gene's germline CDR1 is MNHEY and CDR2 SMNVEV (reference sequence). This CDR3 contains 13 residues. CDR3 loop: CASSLFNYNEQFF. CDR3 nucleotide sequence: TGTGCCAGCAGTTTATTCAACTACAATGAGCAGTTCTTC.

The chain links TRBV11-2 to TRBJ2-1, with D tentatively TRBD2 (5 bases). CDR1 is SGHAT, CDR2 FQNNGV, per germline. This CDR3 is 16 amino acids long. V dropped 1 base and J dropped 0 bases, with 10 bases sitting between them. CDR3 sequence reads: CASSLGTVSSYNEQFF. CDR3 DNA: TGTGCCAGCAGCTTAGGGACTGTAAGCTCCTACAATGAGCAGTTCTTC.

Note on this clone: This same CDR3 is encoded by further DNA sequences in the sample. The chain links TRBV11-2 to TRBJ2-1, with 10 bases identical to TRBD1. CDR1 SGHAT and CDR2 FQNNGV come from the germline V gene. After removal of 5 bases from V and 3 bases from J, the junction contained 4 bases not matched to a gene. The CDR3 totals 15 residues. CDR3 loop: CASSPDRGFYNEQFF. The CDR3 region has the DNA TGTGCCAGCAGCCCGGACAGGGGGTTCTACAATGAGCAGTTCTTC.

The chain has TRBV4-1 and TRBJ2-7, with TRBD2 identical over 8 bases. Germline-derived CDR1 and CDR2 are MGHRA and YSYEKL. The CDR3 covers 15 residues. Trimming removed 4 bases from V and 3 bases from J; junction bases left unmatched: 8. The CDR3 DNA reads as TGCGCCAGCAGCCCCTCCAGCGGGAGTGTCTACGAGCAGTACTTC. Protein sequence: CASSPSSGSVYEQYF.

The chain uses TRBV14 and TRBJ2-6, with D uncertain. The length of the CDR3 is 19 residues. V was cut by 0 bases and J by 0 bases, with 15 bases left in between. CDR1 is SGHDN, CDR2 FVKESK, per germline. CDR3 DNA sequence: TGTGCCAGCAGCCAAGACTTCCCGACTTCCACCTCTGGGGCCAACGTCCTGACTTTC. Translating gives CASSQDFPTSTSGANVLTF.

This rearrangement joins TRBV28 to TRBJ1-3, with D tentatively TRBD1 (5 bases). Trimming removed 5 bases at V and 6 bases at J, with 14 bases between. The CDR3 is made up of 14 amino acids. Germline V gene sequence: CDR1 MDHEN, CDR2 SYDVKM. CDR3 nucleotide sequence: TGTGCCAGCAGTCCGGGACGTGGGTTAAACACCATATATTTT. It translates to CASSPGRGLNTIYF. The entire variable domain, with the rest obtained from reference TRBV28 and TRBJ1-3, is as follows: DVKVTQSSRYLVKRTGEKVFLECVQDMDHENMFWYRQDPGLGLRLIYFSYDVKMKEKGDIPEGYSVSREKKERFSLILESASTNQTSMYLCASSPGRGLNTIYFGEGSWLTVV.

The chain couples TRBV29-1 to TRBJ2-7; 8 nucleotides align to TRBD1. Looked up from germline, CDR1 is SQVTM and CDR2 is ANQGSEA. The J segment lost 5 bases and the V segment lost 4 bases, leaving 4 bases of the junction unmatched. The CDR3 extends over 12 amino acids. The CDR3 coding sequence is TGCAGCGTTGCCGGGACAGGTGACGAGCAGTACTTC. Its translation: CSVAGTGDEQYF.

DNA of the CDR3: TGCGCCAGCAGTCAATCGGCAAGCGGGCATACAACCTACGAGCAGTACTTC. It encodes CASSQSASGHTTYEQYF. The V gene is TRBV23-1, the J gene TRBJ2-7, with D perhaps matching TRBD2 (6 bases). TRBV23-1 is treated as an ORF (open reading frame) with a function not yet certain. Trimming took off 0 bases at V and 2 bases at J, with 17 bases between the two ends. The CDR3 runs 17 residues.

This chain joins TRBV29-1 and TRBJ2-1, with D possibly TRBD2 on 5 matching bases. The CDR3 has 13 residues. The V gene lost 7 bases and the J gene lost 1 base, with 11 bases spanning the gap. Germline V lookup: CDR1 SQVTM, CDR2 ANQGSEA. This CDR3 is CSAGVGSYNEQFF. In DNA, the CDR3 is TGCAGCGCCGGGGTGGGGTCCTACAATGAGCAGTTCTTC.

J is TRBJ2-1 and V is TRBV9; 8 positions match TRBD2. The CDR3 contains 15 residues. Trimming cost V 0 bases and J 12 bases; bases outside gene matches: 11. Germline loops: CDR1 SGDLS, CDR2 YYNGEE. This CDR3 reads CASSVGKAGARTQFF. CDR3 bases: TGTGCCAGCAGCGTAGGAAAAGCGGGGGCCCGCACGCAGTTCTTC. The whole variable domain, filled in from reference TRBV9 and TRBJ2-1, reads DSGVTQTPKHLITATGQRVTLRCSPRSGDLSVYWYQQSLDQGLQFLIQYYNGEERAKGNILERFSAQQFPDLHSELNLSSLELGDSALYFCASSVGKAGARTQFFGPGTRLTVL.